These 16 T cell receptor beta chains were all obtained from the same sample, sequenced in a study of blood T cells in healthy people across ages. Combining a sample-barcoded 5' primer with a J-beta primer mix, a second PCR ran for 7 to 11 cycles. TCRdb called the 5' RACE reads again in MiXCR, with one record for every CDR3 protein. The sample has some 900,000 distinct CDR3 sequences, 29% seen once. Sequencing was done on a sample of blood. The source is a woman aged 80 or over in good health.

This clonotype was seen many times. Being one base from a much bigger clone, this may be a read error. V usage is TRBV12-3 or TRBV12-4 and J usage is TRBJ2-1; 7 nucleotides agree with TRBD1. V was clipped by 6 bases and J by 8 bases; unmatched bases: 10. The CDR3 loop spans 14 amino acids. The CDR3 protein is CASRPNRGCDEQFF. The DNA of the CDR3 is TGTGCCAGCAGACCCAACAGGGGTTGCGATGAGCAGTTCTTC.

This clonotype was detected many times. The chain has TRBV4-2 and TRBJ2-1; 12 bases line up with TRBD2. Germline V gene sequence: CDR1 LGHNA, CDR2 YNFKEQ. This CDR3 comprises 19 residues. The ends lost 8 bases at V and 5 bases at J; junction bases unmatched: 19. CDR3 protein: CASAKLIGTSGLGDNEQFF. The DNA of the CDR3 is TGTGCCAGCGCCAAGCTAATAGGGACTAGCGGGCTTGGGGACAATGAGCAGTTCTTC.

This clonotype occurred many times. This sequence joins TRBV7-9 and TRBJ2-5; D may be TRBD1 (5 bases). Trimming took off 1 base at V and 1 base at J, with 13 bases between the two ends. The CDR3 loop spans 16 amino acids. CDR1 and CDR2 (germline): SEHNR, FQNEAQ (reference sequence). Here the CDR3 reads CASSLVASGFQETQYF. In DNA form, the CDR3 reads TGTGCCAGCAGCTTAGTAGCCTCAGGGTTCCAAGAGACCCAGTACTTC.

This clonotype was counted ten times or more. The chain links TRBV6-2 or TRBV6-3 to TRBJ2-1, with TRBD2 matching over 11 bases. Germline trimming cut 2 bases from V and 7 bases from J; bases unmatched to any gene: 7. Germline CDR1 MNHEY, CDR2 SVGEGT. This CDR3 has 16 residues. Written as DNA, the CDR3 is TGTGCCAGCAGTTACGTTAGCGGGGGGGCGAGTAATGAGCAGTTCTTC. Its translation: CASSYVSGGASNEQFF.

This clonotype was counted many times. This rearrangement joins TRBV6-1 to TRBJ2-5; D gene uncertain. Germline values: CDR1 MNHNS, CDR2 SASEGT. V was cut by 1 base and J by 5 bases, with 11 bases left in between. This CDR3 spans 14 amino acids. CDR3 region: CASSEDKVLETQYF. For the CDR3, the DNA is TGTGCCAGCAGTGAAGATAAAGTCCTTGAGACCCAGTACTTC.

This clonotype was seen at least ten times. The chain combines TRBV2 with TRBJ2-3, with TRBD2 matching 7 bases. The germline V gene encodes CDR1 SNHLY and CDR2 FYNNEI. This CDR3 has 14 residues. The V gene end was trimmed by 5 bases and the J gene end by 6 bases; junction bases not matched to a gene: 8. CDR3 residues: CASSFASGLDTQYF. For the CDR3, the DNA is TGTGCCAGCAGTTTTGCTAGCGGTTTGGATACGCAGTATTTT.

This clonotype was detected a few times. This chain links TRBV9 with TRBJ2-1; 10 bases are shared with TRBD2. Germline V gives CDR1 SGDLS, CDR2 YYNGEE. V was clipped by 0 bases and J by 7 bases; unmatched bases: 4. The CDR3 has 15 amino acids. The CDR3 DNA sequence: TGTGCCAGCAGCGTAGTGGGACTAGCGCGTAATGAGCAGTTCTTC. Amino acids: CASSVVGLARNEQFF.

This clonotype was recorded a few times. The chain is built from TRBV2 and TRBJ1-1, with 7 positions matching TRBD1. The J segment lost 1 base and the V segment lost 11 bases, leaving 13 bases of the junction unmatched. Germline V lookup: CDR1 SNHLY, CDR2 FYNNEI. The CDR3 has 15 amino acids. The CDR3 nucleotides are TGTGCCTGCCGGGACAGTCAAATTGGGAACACTGAAGCTTTCTTT. Its translation is CACRDSQIGNTEAFF. The full variable domain, completed using reference TRBV2 and TRBJ1-1, is EPEVTQTPSHQVTQMGQEVILRCVPISNHLYFYWYRQILGQKVEFLVSFYNNEISEKSEIFDDQFSVERPDGSNFTLKIRSTKLEDSAMYFCACRDSQIGNTEAFFGQGTRLTVV.

The V call is TRBV6-6, the J call TRBJ2-7, with D possibly being TRBD2 (6 bases). The CDR3 length is 14 residues. Trimming removed 6 bases at V and 6 bases at J, with 18 bases between. In germline, CDR1 is MNHNY, CDR2 SVGAGI (reference sequence). In DNA form, the CDR3 reads TGTGCCAGCAGCCCGGACGAGACTAGTTCCGAGCAGTACTTC. This gives the protein CASSPDETSSEQYF.

This clonotype was recorded many times. The V gene is TRBV5-1, the J gene TRBJ2-3; no clear D. Trimming cost V 0 bases and J 2 bases, with 7 bases left between them. Germline assignment: CDR1 SGHRS and CDR2 YFSETQ. The CDR3 is 14 amino acids. CDR3 DNA: TGCGCCAGCAGCTTGGTCGCCAACACAGATACGCAGTATTTT. This encodes CASSLVANTDTQYF. The full variable domain, in which reference TRBV5-1 and TRBJ2-3 provide the parts outside the CDR3, is KAGVTQTPRYLIKTRGQQVTLSCSPISGHRSVSWYQQTPGQGLQFLFEYFSETQRNKGNFPGRFSGRQFSNSRSEMNVSTLELGDSALYLCASSLVANTDTQYFGPGTRLTVL.

The chain couples TRBV4-2 to TRBJ2-3, with D unresolved. V was pared by 5 bases and J by 2 bases, with 14 bases between. The length of the CDR3 is 15 residues. Germline V gene lookup returns CDR1 LGHNA and CDR2 YNFKEQ. The CDR3 bases are TGTGCCAGCAGCGAAAGAGCCAGCGACACAGATACGCAGTATTTT. Protein: CASSERASDTDTQYF.

This clonotype was counted ten times or more. The chain combines TRBV6-2 or TRBV6-3 with TRBJ2-1, with 8 bases lining up with TRBD2. The CDR3 length is 14 residues. From germline, CDR1 is MNHEY and CDR2 SVGEGT. V lost 7 bases, J lost 4 bases, and 6 bases stayed unmatched. The chain's CDR3 is CASKRREGYNEQFF. CDR3 nucleotides: TGTGCCAGCAAACGTCGGGAGGGATACAATGAGCAGTTCTTC.

The chain combines TRBV20-1 with TRBJ2-3, with 16 nucleotides matching TRBD2. Trimming at V came to 3 bases and at J to 9 bases, leaving 6 bases not matched to a gene. This CDR3 is 15 amino acids long. CDR1 and CDR2 from the germline V gene are DFQATT and SNEGSKA (reference sequence). The CDR3 DNA is TGCAGTGCTAGGAGCGGGACTAGCGGGGGGGCGACGCAGTATTTT. The encoded protein is CSARSGTSGGATQYF.

This clonotype was seen a few times. Just one base apart from a much larger clone, this may be a read error. The chain couples TRBV7-2 to TRBJ2-3; D not resolved. The CDR3 is 12 residues long. The germline V gene encodes CDR1 SGHTA and CDR2 FQGNSA. The CDR3 bases are TGTGCCGGCAGCCCTGGCGCCGATACGCAGTATTTT. Translating it yields CAGSPGADTQYF.

In its sample, this clonotype was seen many times. The chain couples TRBV5-8 to TRBJ2-5, with D unresolved. This CDR3 is built from 15 residues. V was clipped by 0 bases and J by 3 bases, with 12 bases between them. CDR1 SGHTS and CDR2 YDEGEE come from the germline V gene. The CDR3 nucleotides are TGTGCCAGCAGCTTGGGTTTCCAGGCCAAAGAGACCCAGTACTTC. Translation: CASSLGFQAKETQYF.

This clonotype was detected only a few times. This may be a read error, as it is one base from a much larger clone. The chain links TRBV4-2 to TRBJ2-5; TRBD2 agrees at 13 bases. J lost 9 bases, V lost 5 bases, and 9 bases had no gene match. Germline lookup yields CDR1 LGHNA and CDR2 YNFKEQ. The CDR3 consists of 15 residues. CDR3 residues: CASSTSGGALEAQYF. The CDR3 bases are TGTGCCAGCAGCACTAGCGGGGGGGCTTTGGAGGCCCAGTACTTC.